This T cell receptor beta chain was sequenced during a study of T-cell memory formation after mild COVID-19 (dated by TCRdb to 2020 to 2022). Describing the broader study: Most TCR sequence clusters were specific to one of the two donors. In a couple of donors, T-cell clones that expanded and contracted after mild COVID-19 were followed by sequencing TCRalpha and TCRbeta repertoires longitudinally. Two young, previously healthy adult volunteers, one female and one male, were included in the cohort. What the authors observed across the whole study: The study included only two mild cases, and larger cohorts that include severe cases with pre-infection samples were judged to be necessary. Some responding clones were detected in pre-infection memory, which suggested that pre-existing cross-reactive memory T cells had joined the SARS-CoV-2 response. SARS-CoV-2 specificity of the second-wave clones peaking on day 37 was not confirmed. Clones that contracted from day 15 to 85 showed balanced CD4/CD8 phenotypes, whereas a second wave of clones that expanded from day 15 to 37 leaned towards CD4+. Contracting CD4+ clones appeared mostly in the CM and EM memory subsets, whereas CD8+ clones were enriched in EMRA.

Many counts were recorded for this clonotype. What this receptor recognizes is not known. Per-nucleotide qualities are absent, and no much larger clonotype sits a single base away. V loses 2 bases of germline sequence and J loses 1 base, and the interval between the two ends is 4 bases. The CDR3 spans 13 residues, from the cysteine through the phenylalanine. Only the CDR3 DNA is retained, 39 bases long and in frame from the first base. The germline V gene provides CDR1 SGHRS and CDR2 YFSETQ. The sequencing machine was an Illumina NovaSeq 6000. Using 5'RACE with constant-segment primers, TCRalpha and TCRbeta cDNA libraries were constructed, with sample barcodes and unique molecular identifiers added in the process. Trizol reagent was used to extract RNA from every sample. Library amplification was performed in two PCR steps, and a second sample barcode and Illumina TruSeq adapters were introduced in the second step. Sequencing of the libraries was done on an Illumina NovaSeq, producing 2 x 150 bp paired-end reads. Processing in the source paper ran as follows. With migec v1.2.7, reads were demultiplexed and then collapsed into UMI-guided consensus sequences. Using mixcr v2.1.11, UMI consensuses were aligned to TRA and TRB V and J templates and then assembled into clonotypes. Clonotypes were classified as expanded or contracted when called significant by both edgeR and NoisET, with noise models trained on biological replicates. For edgeR calls, the cutoffs were a false discovery rate-adjusted p below 0.01 and a log2 fold-change threshold of 1. As an exploratory analysis of dynamics, PCA with hierarchical clustering was applied to max-normalized trajectories of the 1000 most abundant clonotypes. Separately sequenced CD4+ and CD8+ repertoires were used to assign a CD4 or CD8 phenotype to each responding clone. The raw public data were reprocessed by TCRdb itself: fastp quality trimming at Q25, MiXCR clonotype calling, in-frame beta chains only. Every distinct CDR3 protein forms one entry, paired with its most common genes and DNA. These V and J calls are TCRdb output, not the study's own analysis. In all, the sample holds 150,000 to 200,000 distinct CDR3 sequences, and approximately 13% of those were seen once. The ten largest clones capture approximately 3.6% of the sample.

PBMCs were isolated by Ficoll-Paque density gradient centrifugation. Sequenced input: PBMCs or a T cell subset sorted from them (not recorded which). The TCR was taken from a man aged 18 to 30 who had mild COVID-19 (a few samples of this study predate the infection). The sample titles of this study are shuffled in the database, so cell type and time point are left out; the donor was told from shared clones. The chain employs TRBV5-1 and TRBJ1-5, with the D gene not clear enough to name. The CDR3: CASSFLSNQPQHF. The sequenced DNA: TGCGCCAGCAGCTTTCTAAGCAATCAGCCCCAGCATTTT.